This section outlines one T cell receptor (beta chain) sequence together with its context. This sample's RNA came from whole unsorted tissue. The length of the CDR3 is 15 residues. The J segment lost 16 bases and the V segment lost 5 bases, leaving 16 bases of the junction unmatched. Germline V CDR1 and CDR2: LGHNA, YNFKEQ. The sample is drawn from a study of tumor and adjacent non-tumor tissue in lung cancer. The library came from three nested PCR rounds adapted from ARM-PCR protocols. TCRdb passed the multiplex PCR reads through MiXCR, listing each CDR3 protein once. Of around 86,000 distinct CDR3 sequences listed, 55% to 80% are singletons.

The sequence came from a woman aged 40-49 years with non-small cell lung cancer. Material for sequencing was lung tumor tissue. The chain links TRBV4-2 to TRBJ1-6; 8 bases agree with TRBD1. The chain's CDR3 is CASSTRTGGNSLLHF. DNA for the CDR3: TGTGCCAGCAGCACCCGCACAGGGGGGAATTCACTTCTCCACTTT.